This T cell receptor (beta chain) was found in a study of human T cells and chemical hapten exposure. For the study at large: Mostly female, the patients presented with alopecia areata, totalis or universalis.

The V end was cut by 2 bases, the J end by 0 bases, with 19 bases between. In germline, CDR1 is MNHNS, CDR2 SASEGT. This CDR3 region has 18 residues. The study's findings and limits: Sensitization with DPC brought no change to TCRs above 1 in 1000 in frequency.

TCRdb re-called the RACE reads with MiXCR, one entry per CDR3 protein. The sample holds under 200,000 distinct CDR3 sequences, approximately 30% seen once. Worth noting for this clonotype: Its matching antigen is unknown.

The time point was: patch test 3, about 24 weeks after DPC sensitization. Documented treatment: therapeutic diphenylcyclopropenone sensitization with weekly scalp DPC. Blood, whole and unfractionated, served as the source for total RNA extraction. The chain carries TRBV6-1 and TRBJ2-5, with D perhaps being TRBD1 or TRBD2 (6 bases each). Sequenced material: whole blood, taken in connection with sensitization to the hapten diphenylcyclopropenone (DPC). This TCR was recovered from a woman between 18 and 30 years old with alopecia areata. Some clones in this sample may be carry-over from other donors' samples. In DNA, the CDR3 is TGTGCCAGCAGTGAAATAGGTTCGGGGGCCAGGTACCAAGAGACCCAGTACTTC. This encodes CASSEIGSGARYQETQYF.